The next 8 T cell receptor beta chains were all read from a single sample in a study of cytomegalovirus exposure and HLA in healthy donors (dated by TCRdb to 2016 to 2017). Library generation was performed with the immunoSEQ multiplex PCR assay. For the multiplex PCR, a mixture combining 60 forward primers for TCR Vbeta segments and 13 reverse primers for TCR Jbeta segments was used. TCRdb obtained this table from immuneACCESS and retained in-frame rearrangements with V and J assigned. These tables miss some clones; where compared with another copy, unresolved V genes account for less than half of the shortfall, and the remainder is unexplained. The sample profile shows approximately 270,000 clones; roughly 80% of them were found once. The ten largest account for about 0.29% of the sample. The material sequenced was PBMCs. These receptors all come from a girl aged 2-10 years in good health and CMV-seronegative.

This clone was found a few times. The chain combines TRBV4-2 with TRBJ2-3; D is uncertain. V was pared by 1 base and J by 5 bases, with 13 bases between. The CDR3 covers 15 residues. Germline values: CDR1 LGHNA, CDR2 YNFKEQ. The CDR3 region has the DNA TGTGCCAGCAGCCAAGCCACGGGTGGTGGAGATACGCAGTATTTT. This sequence encodes CASSQATGGGDTQYF.

CDR3 DNA sequence: TGTGCCAGCAGCTCGTTCCGCGGTAATTCTGGGGCCAACGTCCTGACTTTC. Translated, it gives CASSSFRGNSGANVLTF. The chain has TRBV7-8 and TRBJ2-6; D is unclear. Germline V gives CDR1 SGHVS, CDR2 FQNEAQ. This CDR3 spans 17 amino acids. Trimming took off 4 bases at V and 1 base at J, with 14 bases between the two ends.

The J gene is TRBJ1-5, the V gene TRBV5-1, with D unclear. With 5 bases removed from V and 1 base from J, the gap between germline ends came to 10 bases. This CDR3 is built from 14 residues. The germline V gene has CDR1 SGHRS and CDR2 YFSETQ. In DNA form, the CDR3 reads TGCGCCAGCAGATTCCACCGGAGCAATCAGCCCCAGCATTTT. It is translated as CASRFHRSNQPQHF.

The rearrangement uses TRBV28 and TRBJ2-2; D is unclear. Germline V gene lookup returns CDR1 MDHEN and CDR2 SYDVKM. CDR3 length: 17 residues. Trimming stripped 6 bases from V and 4 bases from J, with 21 bases between. DNA of the CDR3: TGTGCCAGCAGGTTAGGAAAAAGGAGAGTTAGCACCGGGGAGCTGTTTTTT. Protein: CASRLGKRRVSTGELFF.

The chain links TRBV6-5 to TRBJ1-1, with a possible D match to TRBD1 (5 bases). The CDR3 loop spans 16 amino acids. Germline values: CDR1 MNHEY, CDR2 SVGAGI. V lost 2 bases to trimming and J lost 0 bases, with 13 bases between them. CDR3 nucleotides: TGTGCCAGCAGTTACGGGGCAGCCAGACTGAACACTGAAGCTTTCTTT. This codes for CASSYGAARLNTEAFF.

The rearrangement links TRBV7-9 to TRBJ2-1; 8 nucleotides line up with TRBD2. Germline assignment: CDR1 SEHNR and CDR2 FQNEAQ (reference sequence). Trimming cost V 1 base and J 4 bases; bases outside gene matches: 3. CDR3 length: 15 residues. CDR3 region: CASSLGGRTYNEQFF. In nucleotides, the CDR3 is TGTGCCAGCAGCTTAGGCGGGAGGACGTACAATGAGCAGTTCTTC. The full variable domain, with the rest looked up from reference TRBV7-9 and TRBJ2-1, is DTGVSQNPRHKITKRGQNVTFRCDPISEHNRLYWYRQTLGQGPEFLTYFQNEAQLEKSRLLSDRFSAERPKGSFSTLEIQRTEQGDSAMYLCASSLGGRTYNEQFFGPGTRLTVL.

This chain links TRBV9 with TRBJ2-5, with 14 bases matching TRBD2. The junction had 0 bases not matched to a gene; V was cut back by 0 bases and J by 2 bases. The CDR3 spans 16 residues. Germline CDR1 reads SGDLS; CDR2 reads YYNGEE. The chain's CDR3 is CASSVGLAGGQETQYF. CDR3 nucleotides: TGTGCCAGCAGCGTAGGACTAGCGGGGGGGCAAGAGACCCAGTACTTC.

This CDR3 reads CASSIEGQGLGTEAFF. DNA of the CDR3: TGTGCCAGTAGTATAGAAGGACAGGGATTAGGTACTGAAGCTTTCTTT. V is TRBV19 and J is TRBJ1-1; 8 bases align to TRBD1. The CDR3 contains 16 residues. The trim removed 0 bases at V and 5 bases at J, leaving 8 bases unmatched. CDR1 is LNHDA, CDR2 SQIVND, per germline (reference sequence).